What follows describes a single T cell receptor (beta chain). The data originate from a study of blood T cell repertoires in COVID-19. Study-level background: The United States, Italy and Spain supplied acute and convalescent COVID-19 samples.

Repertoires were generated with immunoSEQ multiplex PCR, while TCRdb's copy carries only in-frame clones and drops some. The sample carries about 65,000 clones, 80% to 85% recorded once. This receptor was obtained from a human donor in a cohort sampled during active COVID-19. The sequenced material came from peripheral blood.

In DNA form, the CDR3 reads TGTGCCAGCAGCTTAGCGTCTACTAGCACAGATACGCAGTATTTT. Its protein is CASSLASTSTDTQYF. The chain carries TRBV7-3 and TRBJ2-3; D ambiguous. CDR3 size: 15 residues. Trimming took off 2 bases at V and 0 bases at J, with 9 bases between the two ends. Per the germline V gene, CDR1 is SGHTA and CDR2 is FQGTGA.